This record covers a single T cell receptor (beta chain). The record originates from a study of monozygotic twins with inflammatory bowel disease. The length of the CDR3 is 14 residues. Germline V gene sequence: CDR1 SQVTM, CDR2 ANQGSEA. Per individual sample, eight separate reactions were used to make cDNA. No DNA is given; TCRdb re-called the 5' RACE reads and lists each CDR3 protein once. The sample table includes 150,000 to 200,000 distinct CDR3 sequences. The sequence was collected from a human donor with ulcerative colitis or Crohn's disease, or a healthy co-twin of an affected twin (not recorded which). Source material: blood. The V gene is TRBV29-1, the J gene TRBJ1-3. This CDR3 reads CSITRGESGNTIYF.